Below are 21 T cell receptor beta chains sequenced from a single sample in a study of blood T cells in healthy people across ages. Through a sample-barcoded 5' primer and a J-beta primer mix, a second PCR was run for roughly 6 to 11 cycles. One entry per CDR3 protein results from TCRdb running MiXCR on the 5' RACE reads. The sample includes about 1,500,000 distinct CDR3 sequences, 28% of them seen just once. Material: blood. These receptors came from a woman younger than 45 in good health.

Note on this clonotype: A much larger clone lies a single base off, so this may be a read error. Written as DNA, the CDR3 is TGTGCCAGCAGTGACACTGCTTCTGGCTACGAGCAGTACTTC. This encodes CASSDTASGYEQYF. V gene TRBV6-6 combines with J gene TRBJ2-7, with no clear D. CDR1 is MNHNY and CDR2 is SVGAGI in the germline V gene (reference sequence). The CDR3 extends over 14 amino acids. Trimming removed 5 bases at V and 3 bases at J, with 14 bases between.

This clonotype occurred many times. This rearrangement joins TRBV6-5 to TRBJ1-6; D is possibly TRBD1 (6 bases). The CDR3 length is 14 residues. Between the trimmed V and J ends, which lost 2 bases and 8 bases, there was a span of 10 bases. CDR1 and CDR2 (germline): MNHEY, SVGAGI. The CDR3 DNA reads as TGTGCCAGCAGTTACCGCCCAGGGGATTCACCCCTCCACTTT. It yields the protein CASSYRPGDSPLHF.

This clonotype was seen ten or more times. This sequence joins TRBV12-3 or TRBV12-4 and TRBJ2-7, with TRBD1 matching 9 bases. The CDR3 sequence is 15 residues long. The J segment lost 5 bases and the V segment lost 5 bases, leaving 10 bases of the junction unmatched. DNA of the CDR3: TGTGCCAGCAGTACGCGTGGGACAGGGATCGACGAGCAGTACTTC. As protein: CASSTRGTGIDEQYF.

This clonotype has just a few counts. The J gene is TRBJ2-6, the V gene TRBV2; D possibly corresponds to TRBD1 (6 bases). The length of the CDR3 is 15 residues. Looked up from germline, CDR1 is SNHLY and CDR2 is FYNNEI. The ends were cut back, 6 bases at V and 2 bases at J, with 11 bases in the middle. The CDR3: CASRATGTGANVLTF. In nucleotides, the CDR3 is TGTGCCAGCAGGGCCACAGGGACTGGGGCCAACGTCCTGACTTTC.

The chain carries TRBV5-1 and TRBJ2-3, with 12 nucleotides matching TRBD2. CDR1 and CDR2 (germline): SGHRS, YFSETQ. CDR3 length equals 16 residues. The J segment lost 4 bases and the V segment lost 4 bases, leaving 7 bases of the junction unmatched. Written as DNA, the CDR3 is TGCGCCAGCAGCCCAGGGACTAGCGGGTACCCAGATACGCAGTATTTT. It encodes CASSPGTSGYPDTQYF.

CDR3 residues: CASSYARVNEQFF. CDR3 coding DNA: TGTGCCAGCAGTTACGCCAGGGTCAATGAGCAGTTCTTC. The chain recombines TRBV6-2 or TRBV6-3 with TRBJ2-1, with D possibly matching TRBD1 (5 bases). Trimming cost V 2 bases and J 6 bases, with 8 bases left between them. Germline assignment: CDR1 MNHEY and CDR2 SVGEGT. CDR3 length: 13 residues.

The CDR3 DNA follows: TGCGCCAGCAGCGTTTGGTCTAGCGGGGACCAAGAGACCCAGTACTTC. This gives the protein CASSVWSSGDQETQYF. The chain couples TRBV10-2 to TRBJ2-5; 9 bases match TRBD2. The germline CDR1 and CDR2 sequences are WSHSY and SAAADI. Trimming took 6 bases from V and 0 from J; bases not matched to a gene: 8. The CDR3 extends over 16 amino acids.

This clonotype was counted ten times or more. The chain recombines TRBV4-3 with TRBJ2-1; D is uncertain. From germline, CDR1 is LGHNA and CDR2 YSLEER. The CDR3 runs 13 residues. Trimming cost V 1 base and J 5 bases, with 6 bases left between them. Here the CDR3 reads CASSQVPNNEQFF. As DNA, the CDR3 is TGCGCCAGCAGCCAAGTCCCCAACAATGAGCAGTTCTTC.

The chain has TRBV5-1 and TRBJ2-5, with D possibly being TRBD1 (6 bases). CDR3 length: 14 amino acids. Germline CDR1 is SGHRS and CDR2 is YFSETQ. Trimming removed 5 bases at V and 5 bases at J, with 16 bases between. This CDR3 is CASSLYNREETQYF. For the CDR3, the DNA is TGCGCCAGCAGTTTATACAACAGGGAGGAGACCCAGTACTTC.

This chain links TRBV6-5 with TRBJ2-1, with 7 bases lining up with TRBD2. J was trimmed by 2 bases and V by 10 bases; bases with no gene match: 8. This CDR3 has 14 residues. The germline V gene encodes CDR1 MNHEY and CDR2 SVGAGI. CDR3 region: CATSGGGTYNEQFF. DNA for the CDR3: TGTGCCACCTCAGGCGGGGGTACCTACAATGAGCAGTTCTTC.

V usage is TRBV14 and J usage is TRBJ2-4; 7 nucleotides line up with TRBD1. J lost 13 bases, V lost 4 bases, and 22 bases had no gene match. The germline V gene has CDR1 SGHDN and CDR2 FVKESK. This CDR3 has 17 amino acids. Here the CDR3 DNA reads TGTGCCAGCAGCCCATCCCTTCCGACAGGGCGGTCTAGGGAGCAGTACTTC. This gives the protein CASSPSLPTGRSREQYF.

The chain employs TRBV28 and TRBJ2-7, with 7 bases that match TRBD1. Germline V CDR1 and CDR2: MDHEN, SYDVKM. Unmatched junction bases numbered 15, after V lost 8 bases and J lost 5 bases. The CDR3 extends over 15 amino acids. The CDR3 nucleotides are TGTGCCAGCCAGGACCTTCCAACAGGGGCCGACGAGCAGTACTTC. Translation: CASQDLPTGADEQYF.

This chain connects TRBV7-6 to TRBJ2-7, with TRBD2 matching over 7 bases. The CDR3 contains 16 residues. Unmatched junction bases numbered 16, after V lost 5 bases and J lost 6 bases. Germline CDR1 is SGHVS and CDR2 is FNYEAQ. The CDR3 sequence is CASSPLPQGLRREQYF. CDR3 DNA sequence: TGTGCCAGCAGCCCCCTGCCCCAGGGACTACGGCGCGAGCAGTACTTC. The full variable domain, in which reference TRBV7-6 and TRBJ2-7 provide the parts outside the CDR3, is GAGVSQSPRYKVTKRGQDVALRCDPISGHVSLYWYRQALGQGPEFLTYFNYEAQQDKSGLPNDRFSAERPEGSISTLTIQRTEQRDSAMYRCASSPLPQGLRREQYFGPGTRLTVT.

The table lists this clonotype with many counts. The chain links TRBV9 to TRBJ2-7; 7 bases line up with TRBD2. V lost 3 bases and J lost 2; bases outside the gene matches: 5. This CDR3 has 14 amino acids. Looked up from germline, CDR1 is SGDLS and CDR2 is YYNGEE. The DNA for the CDR3 is TGTGCCAGCAGCGCGGGACTATCCGCCTACGAGCAGTACTTC. This encodes CASSAGLSAYEQYF.

The gene calls are TRBV5-5 and TRBJ2-7; 9 nucleotides line up with TRBD2. Germline CDR1 SGHKS, CDR2 YYEKEE (reference sequence). After removal of 1 base from V and 10 bases from J, the junction contained 9 bases not matched to a gene. The CDR3 contains 14 residues. DNA of the CDR3: TGTGCCAGCAGCTTGCGACTAGCGGAAGATACCCAGTACTTC. As protein: CASSLRLAEDTQYF.

This chain joins TRBV9 and TRBJ1-1; 7 bases map to TRBD1. Germline V gives CDR1 SGDLS, CDR2 YYNGEE. The trim removed 2 bases at V and 1 base at J, leaving 2 bases unmatched. CDR3 length: 14 amino acids. The CDR3 is CASSVKGANTEAFF. CDR3 DNA sequence: TGTGCCAGCAGCGTTAAGGGGGCGAACACTGAAGCTTTCTTT.

Details on this clonotype: With a much larger clone just one base away, this may be a read error. This sequence joins TRBV7-2 and TRBJ2-6; maybe TRBD1 (5 bases). Germline V gene sequence: CDR1 SGHTA, CDR2 FQGNSA. The CDR3 totals 15 residues. CDR3 protein: CASSPRVTGASVLTF. The CDR3 DNA sequence: TGTGCCAGCAGCCCTAGGGTAACTGGGGCCAGCGTCCTGACTTTC.

The genes are TRBV25-1 and TRBJ1-6; D gene unclear. The CDR3 contains 14 residues. V lost 1 base to trimming and J lost 4 bases, with 5 bases between them. Germline CDR1 and CDR2: MGHDK and SYGVNS. CDR3 protein: CASSESLYNSPLHF. The CDR3 DNA follows: TGTGCCAGCAGTGAATCACTTTATAATTCACCCCTCCACTTT.

The chain links TRBV18 to TRBJ1-4; unclear D gene. From germline, CDR1 is KGHSH and CDR2 LQKENI. With 0 bases removed from V and 13 bases from J, the gap between germline ends came to 15 bases. The CDR3 has 14 residues. The CDR3, as DNA: TGTGCCAGCTCACCACCGATCCCCACAGAGTCACTGTTTTTT. This gives the protein CASSPPIPTESLFF.

This clonotype was observed at least ten times. This chain's CDR3 is CSVDGLAGGHYSPYEQYF. The CDR3, as DNA: TGCAGCGTTGACGGACTAGCGGGAGGGCATTACTCCCCCTACGAGCAGTACTTC. The rearrangement uses TRBV29-1 and TRBJ2-7; 15 nucleotides match TRBD2. The germline V gene has CDR1 SQVTM and CDR2 ANQGSEA. The CDR3 covers 18 residues. After removal of 3 bases from V and 2 bases from J, the junction contained 11 bases not matched to a gene.

This clonotype has more than one count but fewer than ten. This chain joins TRBV7-3 and TRBJ2-3, with D possibly being TRBD1 or TRBD2 (5 bases each). Looked up from germline, CDR1 is SGHTA and CDR2 is FQGTGA. The germline V and J ends were trimmed by 6 bases and 0 bases, with 13 bases remaining between them. The CDR3 runs 15 residues. DNA of the CDR3: TGTGCCAGCAGTTGGGGGACCTCGAGCACAGATACGCAGTATTTT. As protein: CASSWGTSSTDTQYF.